The 25 T cell receptor beta chains given below trace back to one sample, sequenced in a study of blood T cell repertoires in COVID-19. The repertoire was sequenced with immunoSEQ multiplex PCR; TCRdb's copy has only in-frame clones and lacks some. The table includes about 100,000 clones, approximately 86% detected once. What was sequenced was peripheral blood. Receptor source: a woman in her sixties with acute or convalescent COVID-19.

The chain employs TRBV2 and TRBJ2-3, with D possibly matching TRBD2 (6 bases). The CDR3 length is 17 residues. V was clipped by 3 bases and J by 5 bases, with 21 bases between them. CDR1 is SNHLY and CDR2 is FYNNEI in the germline V gene. CDR3 region: CASSEGGSATMGDTQYF. The DNA of the CDR3 is TGTGCCAGCAGTGAGGGGGGTAGCGCTACTATGGGAGATACGCAGTATTTT.

The chain has TRBV10-3 and TRBJ2-1; tentatively, D is TRBD2 (5 bases). Germline V gives CDR1 ENHRY, CDR2 SYGVKD. Between the trimmed V and J ends, which lost 6 bases and 5 bases, there was a span of 11 bases. The CDR3 is 13 residues long. CDR3 sequence (DNA): TGTGCCATCAGATCTACTAGAAACAATGAGCAGTTCTTC. Protein: CAIRSTRNNEQFF.

The chain employs TRBV7-8 and TRBJ1-4; TRBD1 is a possible D gene (6 bases). V was shortened by 1 base and J by 7 bases, with 13 bases between the two germline ends. Germline V gene lookup returns CDR1 SGHVS and CDR2 FQNEAQ. The CDR3 length is 15 residues. CDR3 sequence (DNA): TGTGCCAGCAGCTTAGAGGGGGGGAGTCTTGAAAAACTGTTTTTT. It translates to CASSLEGGSLEKLFF.

The V call is TRBV28, the J call TRBJ1-2; a weak D match, TRBD1 (5 bases). Germline V gives CDR1 MDHEN, CDR2 SYDVKM. V lost 5 bases, J lost 4 bases, and 11 bases lay in between. The length of the CDR3 is 13 residues. For the CDR3, the DNA is TGTGCCAGCAGTACTCGGGGGGGCTATGGCTACACCTTC. Its protein is CASSTRGGYGYTF.

The J gene is TRBJ1-6, the V gene TRBV27; 7 bases are shared with TRBD1. Germline V gene lookup returns CDR1 MNHEY and CDR2 SMNVEV (reference sequence). The CDR3 spans 14 residues. V shed 4 bases and J 10 bases; nucleotides not matched to a gene: 7. As DNA, the CDR3 is TGTGCCAGCAGTTGGGGACAGAGCGGATCACCCCTCCACTTT. Its protein product is CASSWGQSGSPLHF.

This clone was counted once. The chain uses TRBV18 and TRBJ1-3; 9 bases agree with TRBD1. CDR1 and CDR2 from the germline V gene are KGHSH and LQKENI. The junction had 5 bases not matched to a gene; V was cut back by 0 bases and J by 2 bases. The CDR3 runs 17 residues. The CDR3 reads CASSPPDRGFTGNTIYF. The CDR3 DNA sequence: TGTGCCAGCTCACCACCGGACAGGGGATTCACTGGAAACACCATATATTTT.

The chain is built from TRBV7-8 and TRBJ1-1, with D hard to call. Between the trimmed V and J ends, which lost 3 bases and 0 bases, there was a span of 17 bases. Germline V gene lookup returns CDR1 SGHVS and CDR2 FQNEAQ. The CDR3 extends over 17 amino acids. The CDR3 spells CASSFGGFDPLNTEAFF. DNA for the CDR3: TGTGCCAGCAGCTTTGGCGGATTCGATCCCTTGAACACTGAAGCTTTCTTT.

This clone was seen more than once but under ten times. The chain recombines TRBV5-5 with TRBJ2-6, with D unresolved. The CDR3 loop spans 15 amino acids. V lost 2 bases and J 0 bases, leaving 6 bases between the germline ends. Germline assignment: CDR1 SGHKS and CDR2 YYEKEE (reference sequence). CDR3 DNA sequence: TGTGCCAGCAGCTTCGGGTACTCTGGGGCCAACGTCCTGACTTTC. As protein: CASSFGYSGANVLTF.

The chain carries TRBV4-1 and TRBJ2-7; 9 positions agree with TRBD2. Per the germline V gene, CDR1 is MGHRA and CDR2 is YSYEKL. The J segment lost 6 bases and the V segment lost 0 bases, leaving 9 bases of the junction unmatched. There are 16 residues in the CDR3. The CDR3 protein is CASSQDLTLAGSEQYF. The CDR3, as DNA: TGCGCCAGCAGCCAAGATCTGACCCTAGCGGGAAGCGAGCAGTACTTC.

The CDR3 is CASSQIDRAGYTF. As DNA, the CDR3 is TGTGCCAGCAGCCAAATAGACAGGGCTGGCTACACCTTC. The chain couples TRBV3-1 (or the pseudogene TRBV3-2) to TRBJ1-2; 7 nucleotides agree with TRBD1. CDR3 length: 13 amino acids. V trimming: 2 bases; J trimming: 7 bases; junction bases outside the gene matches: 4. Looked up from germline, CDR1 is LGHDT and CDR2 is YNNKEL (reference sequence).

This clone was seen just once. The chain uses TRBV19 and TRBJ2-1; 9 bases are a match to TRBD2. The CDR3 contains 15 residues. The junction had 10 bases not matched to a gene; V was cut back by 4 bases and J by 9 bases. In germline, CDR1 is LNHDA, CDR2 SQIVND (reference sequence). The DNA for the CDR3 is TGTGCCAGTAGTACGGTAGCGGGAGCCCGGGGTGAGCAGTTCTTC. Amino acid sequence: CASSTVAGARGEQFF.

This clone was counted once. The rearrangement joins TRBV5-1 to TRBJ1-3, with TRBD1 matching 9 bases. The CDR3 contains 15 residues. The germline gives CDR1 SGHRS, CDR2 YFSETQ. V was clipped by 4 bases and J by 2 bases; unmatched bases: 4. The CDR3 coding sequence is TGCGCCAGCAGCATACAGGGGGCGACTGGAAACACCATATATTTT. Encoded protein: CASSIQGATGNTIYF.

V and J are TRBV6-6 and TRBJ2-7, with D maybe TRBD2 (5 bases). The germline gives CDR1 MNHNY, CDR2 SVGAGI (reference sequence). The CDR3 is 14 residues long. The V gene lost 3 bases and the J gene lost 0 bases, with 9 bases spanning the gap. The CDR3: CASSYFSDSYEQYF. CDR3 nucleotide sequence: TGTGCCAGCAGTTATTTTAGCGACTCCTACGAGCAGTACTTC.

V is TRBV5-5 and J is TRBJ1-1; TRBD1 agrees at 11 bases. J gave up 1 base and V 2 bases, and 7 bases lay outside the gene matches. The CDR3 covers 17 residues. The germline gives CDR1 SGHKS, CDR2 YYEKEE (reference sequence). The CDR3 nucleotides are TGTGCCAGCAGCTTTCGTGGGACAGGGGGACCGAACACTGAAGCTTTCTTT. It yields the protein CASSFRGTGGPNTEAFF.

The chain has TRBV6-6 and TRBJ1-5; TRBD1 agrees at 8 bases. The V gene's germline CDR1 is MNHNY and CDR2 SVGAGI (reference sequence). Unmatched junction bases numbered 2, after V lost 6 bases and J lost 4 bases. The CDR3 runs 13 residues. For the CDR3, the DNA is TGTGCCAGCAGACGGACAGGGAATCAGCCCCAGCATTTT. Encoded protein: CASRRTGNQPQHF.

The rearrangement uses TRBV6-2 or TRBV6-3 and TRBJ2-7, with TRBD2 identical over 14 bases. CDR3 length equals 17 residues. CDR1 is MNHEY and CDR2 is SVGEGT in the germline V gene. The ends lost 2 bases at V and 1 base at J; junction bases unmatched: 4. The CDR3 protein is CASSYGTSGSWSYEQYV. The CDR3, as DNA: TGTGCCAGCAGTTACGGGACTAGCGGGAGTTGGTCCTACGAGCAGTACGTC.

The chain uses TRBV7-2 and TRBJ2-1; 9 nucleotides agree with TRBD2. Looked up from germline, CDR1 is SGHTA and CDR2 is FQGNSA. J lost 7 bases, V lost 4 bases, and 8 bases had no gene match. This CDR3 is 15 amino acids long. CDR3 nucleotides: TGTGCCAGCAGCTCGGGACTAGCCGTTGGGAATGAGCAGTTCTTC. Protein product: CASSSGLAVGNEQFF. Combining the CDR3 with reference TRBV7-2 and TRBJ2-1 gives the whole variable domain GAGVSQSPSNKVTEKGKDVELRCDPISGHTALYWYRQSLGQGLEFLIYFQGNSAPDKSGLPSDRFSAERTGGSVSTLTIQRTQQEDSAVYLCASSSGLAVGNEQFFGPGTRLTVL.

The rearrangement links TRBV12-5 to TRBJ1-1; possibly TRBD1 for D (6 bases). Germline V lookup: CDR1 LGHNT, CDR2 FRNRAP. This CDR3 is 14 amino acids long. Between the trimmed V and J ends, which lost 6 bases and 1 base, there was a span of 12 bases. The CDR3 here is CASGPRGQNTEAFF. CDR3 sequence (DNA): TGTGCTAGTGGCCCTCGGGGACAGAACACTGAAGCTTTCTTT.

The chain couples TRBV5-1 to TRBJ2-2; no clear D gene. Trimming shortened V by 0 bases and J by 1 base, and 7 bases separated the two germline ends. CDR1 and CDR2 from the germline V gene are SGHRS and YFSETQ. This CDR3 is 15 amino acids long. The CDR3 coding sequence is TGCGCCAGCAGCTTGGGAGCCGGGAACACCGGGGAGCTGTTTTTT. Residues: CASSLGAGNTGELFF.

This chain links TRBV7-2 with TRBJ1-2, with D possibly matching TRBD1 (6 bases). The germline gives CDR1 SGHTA, CDR2 FQGNSA. Trimming took 3 bases from V and 4 from J, leaving 12 bases between them. The CDR3 loop spans 14 amino acids. The DNA for the CDR3 is TGTGCCAGCAGCTTCCAACAGGGTAGCTATGGCTACACCTTC. The encoded protein is CASSFQQGSYGYTF.

The CDR3 is CASESGTVNEKLFF. In DNA, the CDR3 is TGTGCCAGCGAATCGGGAACAGTTAATGAAAAACTGTTTTTT. V usage is TRBV28 and J usage is TRBJ1-4; D ambiguous. In germline, CDR1 is MDHEN, CDR2 SYDVKM. The V and J ends lost 8 bases and 4 bases respectively, with 14 bases between them. The length of the CDR3 is 14 residues.

This clone was found once. The chain carries TRBV3-1 (or the pseudogene TRBV3-2) and TRBJ1-2; 9 bases agree with TRBD1. CDR3 size: 14 residues. Per the germline V gene, CDR1 is LGHDT and CDR2 is YNNKEL (reference sequence). Trimming removed 3 bases from V and 6 bases from J; junction bases left unmatched: 5. The CDR3 region is CASSQVGTGNGYTF. In nucleotides, the CDR3 is TGTGCCAGCAGCCAGGTGGGGACAGGGAATGGCTACACCTTC.

The CDR3 coding sequence is TGTGCCAGCAGCTTAGGACTCACGAACACCGGGGAGCTGTTTTTT. This translates into CASSLGLTNTGELFF. V gene TRBV7-2 combines with J gene TRBJ2-2; D is undetermined. This CDR3 comprises 15 residues. Germline CDR1 is SGHTA and CDR2 is FQGNSA. Between the trimmed V and J ends, which lost 1 base and 0 bases, there was a span of 6 bases.

This chain joins TRBV5-1 and TRBJ2-2, with 7 bases matching TRBD2. The J segment lost 3 bases and the V segment lost 7 bases, leaving 9 bases of the junction unmatched. The CDR3 has 15 residues. CDR1 is SGHRS, CDR2 YFSETQ, per germline. CDR3 protein: CASSPPGLYTGELFF. In nucleotides, the CDR3 is TGCGCCAGCTCCCCGCCGGGACTATACACCGGGGAGCTGTTTTTT.

This chain links TRBV9 with TRBJ2-5, with 7 bases aligning to TRBD2. V lost 0 bases to trimming and J lost 4 bases; unmatched junction nucleotides: 9. The CDR3 contains 16 residues. Germline values: CDR1 SGDLS, CDR2 YYNGEE. CDR3 protein: CASSVGGGRASETQYF. CDR3 nucleotides: TGTGCCAGCAGCGTAGGGGGAGGGAGGGCCTCAGAGACCCAGTACTTC. Full variable domain (outside the CDR3, taken from reference TRBV9 and TRBJ2-5): DSGVTQTPKHLITATGQRVTLRCSPRSGDLSVYWYQQSLDQGLQFLIQYYNGEERAKGNILERFSAQQFPDLHSELNLSSLELGDSALYFCASSVGGGRASETQYFGPGTRLLVL.